These 14 T cell receptor beta chains were sequenced from one sample in a study of T cells in Graves' hyperthyroidism and ophthalmopathy. TCR beta CDR3 regions were amplified from RNA transcripts. With the HTBI primer set, the TCR CDR3 went through a first round of RT-PCR. TCRdb re-called the multiplex PCR reads through MiXCR, storing one row per CDR3 protein. Of some 490,000 distinct CDR3 sequences in the sample, 15% to 20% were seen once. Sequencing was done on a sample of blood. The receptors stem from a woman in her 30s with Graves' ophthalmopathy.

The chain uses TRBV4-1 and TRBJ1-2, with 7 positions matching TRBD1. From germline, CDR1 is MGHRA and CDR2 YSYEKL. V shed 0 bases, J shed 4 bases, and the junction held 8 bases outside the gene matches. This CDR3 spans 16 amino acids. CDR3 region: CASSQDPTGVTYGYTF. The CDR3 DNA is TGCGCCAGCAGCCAAGATCCAACAGGGGTTACCTATGGCTACACCTTC.

Points on this clonotype: One base away lies a much larger clone, so this may be a sequencing read error. Lacking the conserved final phenylalanine or tryptophan, this CDR3 likely reflects a read error. The CDR3 bases are TGCAGTGCTAGAGAGGTGGACACTGAAGCTTTCTTG. This translates into CSAREVDTEAFL. The chain has TRBV20-1 and TRBJ1-1; no clear D gene. V lost 0 bases and J lost 3, with 5 bases in between. The V gene's germline CDR1 is DFQATT and CDR2 SNEGSKA (reference sequence). This CDR3 is 12 amino acids long.

The rearrangement uses TRBV6-1 and TRBJ2-7, with 11 bases aligning to TRBD2. The CDR3 extends over 12 amino acids. The J segment lost 5 bases and the V segment lost 8 bases, leaving 2 bases of the junction unmatched. The germline CDR1 and CDR2 sequences are MNHNS and SASEGT. As DNA, the CDR3 is TGTGCCAGCCCGGGACTAGCGGACGAGCAGTACTTC. Its translation: CASPGLADEQYF.

The V and J genes are TRBV6-2 or TRBV6-3 and TRBJ2-3, with TRBD1 identical over 9 bases. Per germline, CDR1 MNHEY and CDR2 SVGEGT. Trimming took 6 bases from V and 3 from J; bases not matched to a gene: 4. This CDR3 has 14 amino acids. CDR3 loop: CASRGTGRTDTQYF. The DNA of the CDR3 is TGTGCCAGCAGGGGGACAGGGAGGACAGATACGCAGTATTTT.

In its sample, this clonotype was seen a few times. The genes are TRBV5-6 and TRBJ2-7; 11 nucleotides match TRBD1. The CDR3 is 18 amino acids. Trimming at V came to 0 bases and at J to 3 bases, leaving 11 bases not matched to a gene. Germline V CDR1 and CDR2: SGHDT, YYEEEE. CDR3 bases: TGTGCCAGCAGCTTGGACTGGAATCCGGGACAGGGGGGCTACGAGCAGTACTTC. Its protein product is CASSLDWNPGQGGYEQYF.

V is TRBV7-2 and J is TRBJ1-2; weak D call: TRBD1 (6 bases). The germline V gene encodes CDR1 SGHTA and CDR2 FQGNSA. This CDR3 spans 13 amino acids. Trimming took off 3 bases at V and 5 bases at J, with 10 bases between the two ends. CDR3 protein: CASSLRGKYGYTF. The CDR3 DNA reads TGTGCCAGCAGCTTGAGGGGGAAATATGGCTACACCTTC. Using reference TRBV7-2 and TRBJ1-2 for the parts outside the CDR3, the full variable domain is GAGVSQSPSNKVTEKGKDVELRCDPISGHTALYWYRQSLGQGLEFLIYFQGNSAPDKSGLPSDRFSAERTGGSVSTLTIQRTQQEDSAVYLCASSLRGKYGYTFGSGTRLTVV.

This clonotype was counted many times. This CDR3 is CASSPRTVNYGYTF. CDR3 DNA sequence: TGTGCCAGCAGCCCTCGGACGGTTAACTATGGCTACACCTTC. The chain recombines TRBV13 with TRBJ1-2; no reliable D call. This CDR3 has 14 amino acids. V dropped 5 bases and J dropped 1 base, with 11 bases sitting between them. CDR1 is PRHDT, CDR2 FYEKMQ, per germline (reference sequence).

This clonotype showed up many times. The chain employs TRBV7-2 and TRBJ2-1, with D perhaps being TRBD1 or TRBD2 (6 bases each). Per germline, CDR1 SGHTA and CDR2 FQGNSA. With 6 bases removed from V and 12 bases from J, the gap between germline ends came to 24 bases. This CDR3 spans 15 amino acids. DNA for the CDR3: TGTGCCAGCAGTTCACGTCCGGGAGAGGGGGGCGCGCAGTTCTTC. Protein: CASSSRPGEGGAQFF.

At least ten counts were recorded for this clonotype. This sequence joins TRBV12-3 or TRBV12-4 and TRBJ2-5; D possibly corresponds to TRBD1 (5 bases). This CDR3 has 15 amino acids. Trimming took 3 bases from V and 2 from J, leaving 13 bases between them. CDR3 loop: CASSFNSRDQETQYF. CDR3 coding DNA: TGTGCCAGCAGTTTTAACAGCAGGGATCAAGAGACCCAGTACTTC.

This clonotype was seen only a few times. V is TRBV20-1 and J is TRBJ1-5, with D tentatively TRBD1 (5 bases). The CDR3 spans 13 residues. Trimming removed 3 bases at V and 4 bases at J, with 10 bases between. Germline CDR1 reads DFQATT; CDR2 reads SNEGSKA (reference sequence). The CDR3 bases are TGCAGTGCTAGGACAGATACTAATCAGCCCCAGCATTTT. This codes for CSARTDTNQPQHF.

In this sample, this clonotype turned up many times. CDR3 coding DNA: TGTGCCATCAGTCTACCTGGGGTGGGGGATACGCAGTATTTT. This codes for CAISLPGVGDTQYF. The chain employs TRBV10-3 and TRBJ2-3; D gene uncertain. The CDR3 runs 14 residues. Per the germline V gene, CDR1 is ENHRY and CDR2 is SYGVKD. V lost 5 bases, J lost 6 bases, and 15 bases lay in between.

This clonotype was counted at least ten times. The chain uses TRBV10-3 and TRBJ2-7, with a weak D call TRBD2 (6 bases). The CDR3 contains 17 residues. V lost 0 bases and J 2 bases, leaving 17 bases between the germline ends. The V gene's germline CDR1 is ENHRY and CDR2 SYGVKD. CDR3 sequence reads: CAISESGSGLETYEQYF. The CDR3 nucleotides read TGTGCCATCAGTGAGTCCGGGAGCGGGTTGGAGACCTACGAGCAGTACTTC.

This chain joins TRBV14 and TRBJ1-2, with unresolved D. Germline V gives CDR1 SGHDN, CDR2 FVKESK. This CDR3 is built from 14 residues. The V and J ends lost 6 bases and 3 bases respectively, with 14 bases between them. CDR3 protein: CASRHHSSYYGYTF. In nucleotides, the CDR3 is TGTGCCAGCAGGCACCATTCATCGTACTATGGCTACACCTTC.

The table lists this clonotype with many counts. The CDR3 DNA follows: TGTGCCACCAGTGATTTGGGGCGCTTCAATGAGCAGTTCTTC. It yields the protein CATSDLGRFNEQFF. The rearrangement joins TRBV24-1 to TRBJ2-1; D gene unclear. Germline loops: CDR1 KGHDR, CDR2 SFDVKD. Deletions cut 0 bases from V and 6 bases from J, with 8 bases between. This CDR3 contains 14 residues.